These 4 T cell receptor beta chains were sequenced from one sample in a study of Graves' ophthalmopathy and Graves' hyperthyroidism. Amplification of the TCR beta CDR3 regions used RNA transcripts (as template). First-round RT-PCR relied on HTBI primers, and a second-round multiplex PCR came next. MiXCR, run by TCRdb on the multiplex PCR reads, gives a single entry per CDR3 protein. The table shows approximately 330,000 distinct CDR3 sequences, with under 20% occurring only once. Material for sequencing was peripheral blood. The receptors come from an adult man with Graves' ophthalmopathy.

This clonotype was observed many times. J is TRBJ2-2 and V is TRBV13; D is ambiguous. Per the germline V gene, CDR1 is PRHDT and CDR2 is FYEKMQ (reference sequence). The V and J ends lost 2 bases and 6 bases respectively, with 10 bases between them. This CDR3 is 14 amino acids long. The CDR3, as DNA: TGTGCCAGCAGCTTAAGCGTCGTTTCCGGGGAGCTGTTTTTT. Protein product: CASSLSVVSGELFF.

The rearrangement joins TRBV6-1 to TRBJ1-6, with D possibly being TRBD1 (5 bases). The CDR3 is 12 amino acids. V was clipped by 11 bases and J by 9 bases, with 14 bases between them. In germline, CDR1 is MNHNS, CDR2 SASEGT. CDR3 nucleotide sequence: TGTGCCGACAGTTTAAGGGGTTCACCCCTCCACTTT. This sequence encodes CADSLRGSPLHF.

This clonotype occurred many times. The chain uses TRBV6-1 and TRBJ2-5, with D possibly being TRBD2 (6 bases). CDR3 length: 15 residues. From germline, CDR1 is MNHNS and CDR2 SASEGT. V was clipped by 4 bases and J by 5 bases, with 17 bases between them. CDR3 in DNA: TGTGCCAGCAGTGCCGGGACTCACGACCGGGAGACCCAGTACTTC. Protein: CASSAGTHDRETQYF.

The chain has TRBV20-1 and TRBJ2-7; the D call may be TRBD1 or TRBD2 (5 bases each). There are 13 residues in the CDR3. CDR1 is DFQATT and CDR2 is SNEGSKA in the germline V gene (reference sequence). The germline V and J ends were trimmed by 2 bases and 2 bases, with 10 bases remaining between them. In nucleotides, the CDR3 is TGCAGTGCTAGATGGGGGTGGACCTACGAGCAGTACTTC. Translating gives CSARWGWTYEQYF.